The 21 T cell receptor beta chains given below trace back to one sample, sequenced in a study of PD-L1 blockade in urothelial cancer. TCRdb keeps only in-frame clones here, not all; method: immunoSEQ multiplex PCR. The repertoire holds around 92,000 clones, with around 89% as singletons. The time point is: pretreatment peripheral blood. The sample was PBMCs, taken around atezolizumab (anti-PD-L1) treatment. The receptors come from a woman of 80 years or more with urothelial cancer.

The rearrangement links TRBV15 to TRBJ2-5; 8 positions agree with TRBD1. The CDR3 sequence is 16 residues long. The V and J ends lost 0 bases and 5 bases, in that order; junction bases with no gene match: 8. Germline V gene data show CDR1 as LNHNV and CDR2 as YYDKDF (reference sequence). The CDR3 reads CATSRDAGGFHETQYF. The CDR3 coding sequence is TGTGCCACCAGCAGAGATGCAGGGGGCTTCCACGAGACCCAGTACTTC.

The J gene is TRBJ2-3, the V gene TRBV10-1; 8 bases agree with TRBD1. The ends lost 8 bases at V and 1 base at J; junction bases unmatched: 8. Germline values: CDR1 WNHNN, CDR2 SYGVQD (reference sequence). This CDR3 spans 15 amino acids. CDR3 DNA sequence: TGCGCCAGCTCGGAGACAGGGGTCCGCACAGATACGCAGTATTTT. Protein product: CASSETGVRTDTQYF.

The chain has TRBV28 and TRBJ2-5; TRBD1 aligns across 8 bases. Germline values: CDR1 MDHEN, CDR2 SYDVKM. J was trimmed by 3 bases and V by 3 bases; bases with no gene match: 3. This CDR3 is 14 amino acids long. The CDR3 DNA follows: TGTGCCAGCAGTTTGACAGGGGTCAAAGAGACCCAGTACTTC. Translated, it gives CASSLTGVKETQYF.

The genes are TRBV6-1 and TRBJ1-5; possible D gene TRBD1, 6 bases. This CDR3 has 16 amino acids. The germline gives CDR1 MNHNS, CDR2 SASEGT. V was clipped by 4 bases and J by 2 bases, with 15 bases between them. The CDR3 region has the DNA TGTGCCAGCAGTGGCTTCAGGGGTGGAGGCAATCAGCCCCAGCATTTT. Its protein is CASSGFRGGGNQPQHF.

This clone was seen a handful of times. This chain connects TRBV10-1 to TRBJ2-1; 10 nucleotides align to TRBD2. The CDR3 runs to 16 residues. Trimming at V came to 1 base and at J to 6 bases, leaving 6 bases not matched to a gene. In germline, CDR1 is WNHNN, CDR2 SYGVQD (reference sequence). The CDR3 DNA follows: TGCGCCAGCAGTGAGTATCTAGCGGGAGCTATCAATGAGCAGTTCTTC. Its translation is CASSEYLAGAINEQFF.

The chain carries TRBV28 and TRBJ2-5, with D unclear. The CDR3 is made up of 11 amino acids. Germline CDR1 and CDR2: MDHEN and SYDVKM. V was trimmed by 7 bases and J by 4 bases, leaving 7 bases between them. CDR3: CASNLRETQYF. As DNA, the CDR3 is TGTGCCAGCAACTTGCGAGAGACCCAGTACTTC.

This sequence joins TRBV9 and TRBJ2-1; TRBD2 matches at 8 bases. The CDR3 has 15 residues. Germline-derived CDR1 and CDR2 are SGDLS and YYNGEE. V gave up 3 bases and J gave up 6 bases; unmatched junction bases: 8. This CDR3 reads CASSANPGRANEQFF. The DNA of the CDR3 is TGTGCCAGCAGCGCAAACCCCGGGAGGGCCAATGAGCAGTTCTTC.

This chain connects TRBV6-5 to TRBJ1-1; TRBD1 agrees at 7 bases. This CDR3 spans 15 amino acids. Looked up from germline, CDR1 is MNHEY and CDR2 is SVGAGI. The V segment lost 2 bases and the J segment 5 bases; nucleotides outside the gene matches: 8. CDR3: CASSYRTGGWTEAFF. Written as DNA, the CDR3 is TGTGCCAGCAGTTACAGGACAGGTGGATGGACTGAAGCTTTCTTT.

This chain connects TRBV7-2 to TRBJ2-6; 10 positions match TRBD1. V lost 8 bases and J lost 1; bases outside the gene matches: 8. From germline, CDR1 is SGHTA and CDR2 FQGNSA. The CDR3 loop spans 17 amino acids. The CDR3 sequence: CASGRTDRGSGANVLTF. The CDR3, as DNA: TGTGCCAGCGGTCGAACGGACAGGGGGTCTGGGGCCAACGTCCTGACTTTC.

The chain couples TRBV9 to TRBJ2-7; TRBD1 matches at 7 bases. V was clipped by 4 bases and J by 7 bases; unmatched bases: 8. The CDR3 length is 13 residues. Germline-derived CDR1 and CDR2 are SGDLS and YYNGEE. CDR3 residues: CASSIRQGGEQYF. As DNA, the CDR3 is TGTGCCAGCAGCATAAGACAGGGCGGAGAGCAGTACTTC.

The chain links TRBV9 to TRBJ2-1; 8 bases fit TRBD2. CDR3 length: 16 amino acids. Germline CDR1 and CDR2: SGDLS and YYNGEE. Trimming cost V 0 bases and J 4 bases; bases outside gene matches: 6. The chain's CDR3 is CASSVGSSGSYNEQFF. The CDR3 nucleotides are TGTGCCAGCAGCGTAGGGTCCAGCGGGAGTTACAATGAGCAGTTCTTC.

The chain uses TRBV10-3 and TRBJ1-1; no definite D call. The CDR3 has 12 residues. CDR1 is ENHRY, CDR2 SYGVKD, per germline. Deletions cut 5 bases from V and 8 bases from J, with 12 bases between. The DNA of the CDR3 is TGTGCCATCAGTTCCTCCGGGATGGAAGCTTTCTTT. It yields the protein CAISSSGMEAFF.

In DNA, the CDR3 is TGTGCCAGCAGTTTCGGTAGCGGGCCCAGGACCCAGTACTTC. This encodes CASSFGSGPRTQYF. This chain connects TRBV27 to TRBJ2-5; TRBD2 aligns across 7 bases. Germline V CDR1 and CDR2: MNHEY, SMNVEV (reference sequence). Trimming took 3 bases from V and 7 from J; bases not matched to a gene: 8. This CDR3 has 14 residues.

In its sample, this clone was seen once. CDR3 sequence: CASSFLLAGGQETQYF. The CDR3 bases are TGCGCCAGCAGCTTTTTACTAGCGGGAGGGCAAGAGACCCAGTACTTC. The V and J genes are TRBV5-1 and TRBJ2-5; 13 positions agree with TRBD2. V was clipped by 2 bases and J by 2 bases; unmatched bases: 3. The germline CDR1 and CDR2 sequences are SGHRS and YFSETQ. The CDR3 extends over 16 amino acids.

This rearrangement joins TRBV15 to TRBJ2-3; TRBD2 aligns across 11 bases. The CDR3 sequence is 18 residues long. V dropped 1 base and J dropped 3; count of bases not matched to a gene: 9. Germline V gene lookup returns CDR1 LNHNV and CDR2 YYDKDF (reference sequence). CDR3 sequence (DNA): TGTGCCACCAGCAGAGGGGCCGGGACTAGCGGACGGACAGATACGCAGTATTTT. It encodes CATSRGAGTSGRTDTQYF.

The chain links TRBV19 to TRBJ2-5; D might be TRBD1 (5 bases). Trimming removed 5 bases at V and 5 bases at J, with 12 bases between. Germline CDR1 and CDR2: LNHDA and SQIVND (reference sequence). This CDR3 spans 13 amino acids. The CDR3 DNA is TGTGCCAGTAGTTCGACAGATTGGGAGACCCAGTACTTC. Translation gives CASSSTDWETQYF. Combining the CDR3 with reference TRBV19 and TRBJ2-5 gives the whole variable domain DGGITQSPKYLFRKEGQNVTLSCEQNLNHDAMYWYRQDPGQGLRLIYYSQIVNDFQKGDIAEGYSVSREKKESFPLTVTSAQKNPTAFYLCASSSTDWETQYFGPGTRLLVL.

This chain links TRBV7-6 with TRBJ2-3; TRBD2 aligns across 16 bases. Germline trimming cut 1 base from V and 10 bases from J; bases unmatched to any gene: 5. Germline CDR1 SGHVS, CDR2 FNYEAQ. This CDR3 has 16 amino acids. The CDR3 here is CASSLGGTSGRAPQYF. In nucleotides, the CDR3 is TGTGCCAGCAGCTTAGGTGGGACTAGCGGGAGGGCCCCGCAGTATTTT.

CDR3 sequence (DNA): TGTGCCAGCAGTGATGGATGGACAGGCACTGAAGCTTTCTTT. Encoded protein: CASSDGWTGTEAFF. The chain is built from TRBV6-1 and TRBJ1-1; 7 bases agree with TRBD1. Trimming took 3 bases from V and 4 from J; bases not matched to a gene: 5. This CDR3 comprises 14 residues. CDR1 is MNHNS and CDR2 is SASEGT in the germline V gene.

The rearrangement uses TRBV6-1 and TRBJ2-7, with D maybe TRBD2 (6 bases). V shed 7 bases and J shed 4 bases, with 17 bases lying between them. There are 14 residues in the CDR3. Germline V gene lookup returns CDR1 MNHNS and CDR2 SASEGT. The DNA for the CDR3 is TGTGCCAGCACCTGGGAGGCGCTATCTTACGAGCAGTACTTC. This encodes CASTWEALSYEQYF.

The genes are TRBV11-1 and TRBJ2-1, with D tentatively TRBD2 (5 bases). Germline V CDR1 and CDR2: SGHAT, FQDESV (reference sequence). This CDR3 has 15 residues. V lost 0 bases, J lost 6 bases, and 12 bases lay in between. CDR3 nucleotides: TGTGCCAGCAGCTTAGCGGGGAGCTCTCGCAATGAGCAGTTCTTC. Translating gives CASSLAGSSRNEQFF.

The rearrangement joins TRBV6-5 to TRBJ2-4; TRBD2 is a possible D gene (5 bases). The CDR3 consists of 15 residues. The V gene's germline CDR1 is MNHEY and CDR2 SVGAGI. Trimming removed 6 bases at V and 0 bases at J, with 12 bases between. CDR3 amino acids: CASSSVEGAKNIQYF. DNA of the CDR3: TGTGCCAGCAGCTCCGTAGAGGGAGCCAAAAACATTCAGTACTTC.